A single sample gave rise to the 31 T cell receptor beta chains below, sequenced in a study of metastatic and nonmetastatic thyroid tumors. Treatment of any kind had been given to no patient before thyroid surgery. TCRdb re-called clones from the PCR reads using MiXCR. The table has tens of thousands of clones, roughly a fifth seen once. The sample taken for sequencing was blood. The receptors derive from a female donor with papillary thyroid cancer or a benign thyroid nodule (not recorded which). Some clones in this sample may be carry-over from other donors' samples.

This clone was detected ten times or more. The V call is TRBV3-1, the J call TRBJ1-5; D ambiguous. Trimming stripped 1 base from V and 6 bases from J, with 7 bases between. Germline lookup yields CDR1 LGHDT and CDR2 YNNKEL (reference sequence). The CDR3 covers 13 residues. DNA for the CDR3: TGTGCCAGCAGCCAAGGGGTGGGTCAGCCCCAGCATTTT. This translates into CASSQGVGQPQHF.

V is TRBV12-3 or TRBV12-4 and J is TRBJ2-5; the D gene is possibly TRBD2 (5 bases). This CDR3 spans 14 amino acids. The V end was cut by 2 bases, the J end by 13 bases, with 20 bases between. The CDR3: CASSLPDSQENRYF. In DNA, the CDR3 is TGTGCCAGCAGTTTACCGGACTCCCAAGAGAACCGGTACTTC.

This clone has only a few counts. The V and J genes are TRBV10-3 and TRBJ2-1, with D perhaps TRBD1 (6 bases). The V gene's germline CDR1 is ENHRY and CDR2 SYGVKD. CDR3 length: 15 residues. Trimming pared 3 bases from V and 0 bases from J, leaving 9 bases between. The CDR3 protein is CAISDSQGSYNEQFF. Here the CDR3 DNA reads TGTGCCATCAGTGACTCACAGGGCTCCTACAATGAGCAGTTCTTC.

This clone was seen at least ten times. This specimen includes other DNA sequences encoding the same CDR3. Here the CDR3 reads CSARADLADGGDTQYF. CDR3 in DNA: TGCAGTGCTAGAGCCGACCTAGCTGACGGGGGCGATACGCAGTATTTT. This chain uses TRBV20-1 with TRBJ2-3; the D gene could be TRBD1 or TRBD2 (6 bases each). The germline CDR1 and CDR2 sequences are DFQATT and SNEGSKA (reference sequence). V was shortened by 1 base and J by 6 bases, with 20 bases between the two germline ends. There are 16 residues in the CDR3.

Many counts were recorded for this clone. This sample includes further DNA sequences coding for the same CDR3. V and J are TRBV29-1 and TRBJ2-5; D gene unclear. This CDR3 spans 13 amino acids. Germline-derived CDR1 and CDR2 are SQVTM and ANQGSEA. V shed 1 base and J shed 1 base, with 7 bases lying between them. As DNA, the CDR3 is TGCAGCGTTGAAGGCGGAGCCCAAGAGACCCAGTACTTC. Its protein is CSVEGGAQETQYF.

By its share, this clone is large (0.1 to 1%). The chain links TRBV6-1 to TRBJ1-5; possibly TRBD1 for D (5 bases). Looked up from germline, CDR1 is MNHNS and CDR2 is SASEGT. This CDR3 is built from 16 residues. V gave up 4 bases and J gave up 7 bases, with 20 bases separating them. The DNA for the CDR3 is TGTGCCAGCAGTGTTCGGAAAGGGCAGGGAAGGCAGCCCCAGCATTTT. It encodes CASSVRKGQGRQPQHF.

In this sample, this clone turned up many times. The germline gene is not matched at one end of the junction; a read error may be the cause. The chain employs TRBV12-3 or TRBV12-4 and TRBJ1-2; a possible D gene is TRBD1 (5 bases). This CDR3 spans 12 amino acids. The chain's CDR3 is CASSILGGERHF. The CDR3 DNA is TGTGCCAGCAGCATATTGGGGGGGGAGAGGCACTTC.

Many counts were recorded for this clone. The sample contains more than one DNA sequence encoding this CDR3. The gene calls are TRBV5-1 and TRBJ2-7, with D unresolved. Germline CDR1 reads SGHRS; CDR2 reads YFSETQ. The CDR3 has 14 residues. V lost 3 bases to trimming and J lost 6 bases, with 16 bases between them. The CDR3 nucleotides read TGCGCCAGCAGCTCCCAGACGGGCCTTGGCGAGCAGTACTTC. Amino acids: CASSSQTGLGEQYF.

This clone was detected ten times or more. CDR3 DNA: TGTGCCAGCAGCTCCCGACGGAGCTCCTACGAGCAGTACTTC. Its protein product is CASSSRRSSYEQYF. The V and J genes are TRBV5-6 and TRBJ2-7; D unclear. The CDR3 runs 14 residues. Germline V lookup: CDR1 SGHDT, CDR2 YYEEEE. V lost 3 bases and J 0 bases, leaving 10 bases between the germline ends.

This clone occurred many times. This chain joins TRBV29-1 and TRBJ2-7, with a possible D match to TRBD1 (5 bases). Trimming stripped 6 bases from V and 5 bases from J, with 11 bases between. The CDR3 runs 11 residues. CDR1 and CDR2 (germline): SQVTM, ANQGSEA. Here the CDR3 reads CSVVKGNEQYF. In nucleotides, the CDR3 is TGCAGCGTGGTGAAGGGGAACGAGCAGTACTTC.

Only a few counts were recorded for this clone. The same CDR3 arises from other DNA sequences in this sample as well. J is TRBJ2-7 and V is TRBV12-3 or TRBV12-4; no clear D gene. Between the trimmed V and J ends, which lost 7 bases and 0 bases, there was a span of 10 bases. The CDR3 runs to 13 residues. The CDR3 region is CASMGGDSYEQYF. Written as DNA, the CDR3 is TGTGCCAGCATGGGTGGTGACTCCTACGAGCAGTACTTC.

On this clone itself: This clone may be a read error of a much larger clone one base away. V gene TRBV29-1 combines with J gene TRBJ2-1, with TRBD2 as a possible D gene (6 bases). CDR1 and CDR2 from the germline V gene are SQVTM and ANQGSEA. The CDR3 totals 17 residues. The V end was cut by 3 bases, the J end by 0 bases, with 18 bases between. CDR3 coding DNA: TGCAGCGTTGACCTTAGCGGAGACCAGAGCTCCTACAATGAGCAGTTCTTC. Residues: CSVDLSGDQSSYNEQFF.

The chain links TRBV7-2 to TRBJ1-1; D call uncertain. Deletions cut 1 base from V and 0 bases from J, with 9 bases between. The germline V gene has CDR1 SGHTA and CDR2 FQGNSA. The CDR3 is 15 residues long. CDR3 in DNA: TGTGCCAGCAGCTTAGGGGCGGTCATGAACACTGAAGCTTTCTTT. Its protein is CASSLGAVMNTEAFF.

Many counts were recorded for this clone. The same CDR3 can be traced to other DNA sequences in this sample. The gene calls are TRBV27 and TRBJ2-1; 10 bases agree with TRBD2. CDR3 size: 20 residues. Trimming at V came to 0 bases and at J to 8 bases, leaving 19 bases not matched to a gene. Germline lookup yields CDR1 MNHEY and CDR2 SMNVEV (reference sequence). CDR3 DNA: TGTGCCAGCAGTTTATCGAGAACCGGGACAAAGAGCGGGAGGGGGTATGAGCAGTTCTTC. This gives the protein CASSLSRTGTKSGRGYEQFF.

The V and J genes are TRBV20-1 and TRBJ1-3; D is undetermined. CDR3 length: 11 amino acids. The V and J ends lost 0 bases and 10 bases respectively, with 7 bases between them. Germline V gene sequence: CDR1 DFQATT, CDR2 SNEGSKA (reference sequence). The CDR3 reads CSARDGITIYF. The CDR3, as DNA: TGCAGTGCTAGAGATGGGATTACCATATATTTT.

This clone was detected ten times or more. An end of the junction does not agree with germline; a read error may underlie this. The rearrangement uses TRBV28 and TRBJ1-2, with D possibly being TRBD1 (6 bases). Germline V gene sequence: CDR1 MDHEN, CDR2 SYDVKM. The CDR3 totals 12 residues. CDR3 region: CAGRGGDYGYTF. The CDR3 region has the DNA TGTGCCGGCAGGGGCGGGGACTATGGCTACACCTTC.

This clone appeared many times. This chain connects TRBV20-1 to TRBJ2-3; TRBD2 aligns across 7 bases. This CDR3 contains 15 residues. Germline CDR1 reads DFQATT; CDR2 reads SNEGSKA (reference sequence). V shed 6 bases and J 7 bases; nucleotides not matched to a gene: 16. Here the CDR3 reads CSAPPGGSGPYTQYF. DNA of the CDR3: TGCAGTGCCCCGCCCGGGGGGTCGGGACCCTATACGCAGTATTTT.

This clone was counted many times. The V gene is TRBV29-1, the J gene TRBJ2-5; D is ambiguous. CDR3 length equals 13 residues. From germline, CDR1 is SQVTM and CDR2 ANQGSEA. The V gene lost 5 bases and the J gene lost 7 bases, with 17 bases spanning the gap. DNA of the CDR3: TGCAGCGTTCACCACTCCGACCTACGGACCCAGTACTTC. Encoded protein: CSVHHSDLRTQYF. Using reference TRBV29-1 and TRBJ2-5 for the parts outside the CDR3, the full variable domain is SAVISQKPSRDICQRGTSLTIQCQVDSQVTMMFWYRQQPGQSLTLIATANQGSEATYESGFVIDKFPISRPNLTFSTLTVSNMSPEDSSIYLCSVHHSDLRTQYFGPGTRLLVL.

This clone was counted a few times. The rearrangement links TRBV28 to TRBJ2-5, with 7 bases matching TRBD2. V trimming: 4 bases; J trimming: 8 bases; junction bases outside the gene matches: 13. Germline V gives CDR1 MDHEN, CDR2 SYDVKM. CDR3 length: 15 amino acids. The CDR3 region has the DNA TGTGCCAGCAGTTCCCCTCTGTCGGGAGGAGATACCCAGTACTTC. The encoded protein is CASSSPLSGGDTQYF.

The chain is built from TRBV7-9 and TRBJ2-7; a weak D match, TRBD2 (5 bases). The CDR3 has 15 amino acids. Germline V gene data show CDR1 as SEHNR and CDR2 as FQNEAQ (reference sequence). V was shortened by 5 bases and J by 6 bases, with 20 bases between the two germline ends. CDR3: CASSPPGKRVSEQYF. CDR3 nucleotide sequence: TGTGCCAGCAGCCCTCCCGGGAAGAGGGTGAGCGAGCAGTACTTC.

This clone was counted at least ten times. Other nucleotide sequences in the sample specify the same CDR3. This chain connects TRBV18 to TRBJ2-1; no clear D. V was trimmed by 3 bases and J by 4 bases, leaving 7 bases between them. The CDR3 consists of 13 residues. From germline, CDR1 is KGHSH and CDR2 LQKENI. CDR3 coding DNA: TGTGCCAGCTCACCTTCTGCTTACAATGAGCAGTTCTTC. It codes for CASSPSAYNEQFF.

This clone was observed many times. The chain combines TRBV20-1 with TRBJ2-5; 7 nucleotides align to TRBD1. Germline V CDR1 and CDR2: DFQATT, SNEGSKA (reference sequence). The trim removed 2 bases at V and 0 bases at J, leaving 9 bases unmatched. This CDR3 contains 16 residues. The CDR3 coding sequence is TGCAGTGCTAGAAGTCGGGGACAGACCTACCAAGAGACCCAGTACTTC. This translates into CSARSRGQTYQETQYF.

Comment on this clone: This clone may be a read error of a much larger clone one base away. The chain is built from TRBV7-9 and TRBJ2-1, with no clear D. The CDR3 extends over 12 amino acids. Germline CDR1 reads SEHNR; CDR2 reads FQNEAQ (reference sequence). The CDR3 nucleotides are TGTTCCAGCAGCTCCCAGATGGGTGAGCAGTTCTTC. As protein: CSSSSQMGEQFF.

A word on this clone: A much larger clonotype is one base distant, so this may be a read error. V and J are TRBV7-8 and TRBJ2-1; D gene unclear. This CDR3 is built from 12 residues. CDR1 and CDR2 from the germline V gene are SGHVS and FQNEAQ. V was shortened by 2 bases and J by 9 bases, with 8 bases between the two germline ends. The CDR3 bases are TGTGCCAGCAGCTTATTGAAGTGTGAGCAGTTCTTC. Its protein product is CASSLLKCEQFF.

This clone was observed many times. The CDR3 is CASARPNYGYTF. The CDR3 DNA follows: TGTGCCAGCGCCCGGCCTAACTATGGCTACACCTTC. V is TRBV28 and J is TRBJ1-2; D gene uncertain. This CDR3 comprises 12 residues. CDR1 and CDR2 (germline): MDHEN, SYDVKM. V was cut by 8 bases and J by 0 bases, with 7 bases left in between.

The chain is built from TRBV6-1 and TRBJ2-7; the match to TRBD2 covers 8 bases. Germline trimming cut 10 bases from V and 10 bases from J; bases unmatched to any gene: 9. CDR1 is MNHNS and CDR2 is SASEGT in the germline V gene. The CDR3 extends over 11 amino acids. The CDR3: CANSKAGDQYF. DNA of the CDR3: TGTGCCAACAGCAAAGCGGGGGATCAGTACTTC.

This clone has ten or more counts. V usage is TRBV28 and J usage is TRBJ1-1; D is ambiguous. V lost 7 bases and J 1 base, leaving 13 bases between the germline ends. This CDR3 spans 14 amino acids. Germline CDR1 is MDHEN and CDR2 is SYDVKM. CDR3 coding DNA: TGTGCCAGCATTGGGTACCGGGGGAACACTGAAGCTTTCTTT. Its protein is CASIGYRGNTEAFF.

This clone has at least ten counts. V usage is TRBV6-4 and J usage is TRBJ2-1; 14 nucleotides match TRBD2. Germline V gives CDR1 MRHNA, CDR2 SNTAGT. CDR3 length: 17 amino acids. V lost 9 bases, J lost 8 bases, and 15 bases stayed unmatched. The CDR3 reads CARPGLAGVSVDDEQFF. DNA for the CDR3: TGTGCCAGGCCGGGACTAGCGGGAGTTTCGGTAGACGATGAGCAGTTCTTC.

This clone was seen ten or more times. The J gene is TRBJ2-3, the V gene TRBV6-5, with 9 bases aligning to TRBD2. V lost 4 bases to trimming and J lost 2 bases; unmatched junction nucleotides: 10. This CDR3 region has 17 residues. Germline loops: CDR1 MNHEY, CDR2 SVGAGI. In nucleotides, the CDR3 is TGTGCCAGCAGTTCCCTCGGGCTAGCGGGACTCACAGATACGCAGTATTTT. Amino acids: CASSSLGLAGLTDTQYF.

This clone was recorded many times. The genes are TRBV4-1 and TRBJ2-3; 8 nucleotides agree with TRBD1. The junction had 2 bases not matched to a gene; V was cut back by 1 base and J by 5 bases. Germline assignment: CDR1 MGHRA and CDR2 YSYEKL. The CDR3 consists of 14 residues. The CDR3 DNA follows: TGCGCCAGCAGCCAAGGGACAGGGAGAGATACGCAGTATTTT. It yields the protein CASSQGTGRDTQYF.

V is TRBV6-1 and J is TRBJ1-2; weak D call: TRBD1 (5 bases). Trimming took off 10 bases at V and 4 bases at J, with 22 bases between the two ends. Germline V lookup: CDR1 MNHNS, CDR2 SASEGT. The CDR3 length is 15 residues. The CDR3 region has the DNA TGTGCCATTAGCGGGACTCGGGTTTCGAGCTATGGCTACACCTTC. Residues: CAISGTRVSSYGYTF.